This note documents a single TCR beta chain sequence. The antigen is undetermined. The entirety of the isolated RNA underwent reverse transcription, so expressed TCRB transcripts were sequenced. Naive, central memory and regulatory T cell samples averaged around 3.9 million immunoSEQ reads each. Assay used: immunoSEQ multiplex PCR; TCRdb lists only in-frame clones, some missing. The sample includes about 700,000 clones, roughly 12% of them seen just once. The CDR3 consists of 12 residues. CDR1 SGHVS and CDR2 FQNEAQ come from the germline V gene. V dropped 5 bases and J dropped 12 bases, with 14 bases sitting between them. This record belongs to a study of beta chain features in type 1 diabetes. Study-level information: Patients shared similar age, gender and cell yields with healthy donors. Study outcomes and limitations: Cells expressing TCR highly could be over-represented by cDNA sequencing. Shorter TCRB CDR3s, moderately but significantly so, were found in Type 1 diabetes patients in all four CD4+ subsets.

The specimen was naive CD4+ T cells from blood. The genes are TRBV7-8 and TRBJ1-5; a possible D gene is TRBD1 (6 bases). The receptor comes from a man aged 18-30 years with type 1 diabetes. CDR3 region: CASSKGRDIQHF. The CDR3 region has the DNA TGTGCCAGCAGCAAAGGCCGGGACATCCAGCATTTT.